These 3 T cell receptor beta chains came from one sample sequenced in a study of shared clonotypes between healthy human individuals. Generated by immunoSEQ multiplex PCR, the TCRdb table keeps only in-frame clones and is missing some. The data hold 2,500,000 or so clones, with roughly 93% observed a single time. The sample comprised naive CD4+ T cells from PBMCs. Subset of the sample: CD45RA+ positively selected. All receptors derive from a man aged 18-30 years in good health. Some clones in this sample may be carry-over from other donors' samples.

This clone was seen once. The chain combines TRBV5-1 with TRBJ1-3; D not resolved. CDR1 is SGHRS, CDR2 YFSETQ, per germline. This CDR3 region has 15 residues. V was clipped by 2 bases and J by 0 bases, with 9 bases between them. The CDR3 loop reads CASSFEANSGNTIYF. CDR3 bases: TGCGCCAGCAGCTTCGAGGCCAACTCTGGAAACACCATATATTTT.

The CDR3 DNA sequence: TGCGCCAGCAGCCGGACAACCTTCGGACAGGGAACCGGGGAGCTGTTTTTT. Translating gives CASSRTTFGQGTGELFF. This chain connects TRBV4-1 to TRBJ2-2; 8 bases match TRBD1. The CDR3 sequence is 17 residues long. Germline-derived CDR1 and CDR2 are MGHRA and YSYEKL. The V segment lost 4 bases and the J segment 5 bases; nucleotides outside the gene matches: 12.

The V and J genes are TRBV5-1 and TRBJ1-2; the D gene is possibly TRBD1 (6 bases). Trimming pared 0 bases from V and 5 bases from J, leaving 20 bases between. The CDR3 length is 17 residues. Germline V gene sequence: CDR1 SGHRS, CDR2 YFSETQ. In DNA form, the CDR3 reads TGCGCCAGCAGCTTGGGAAGATCCATGGACAGATTTTATGGCTACACCTTC. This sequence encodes CASSLGRSMDRFYGYTF.